This T cell receptor (beta chain) was retrieved from a study of TIL therapy for anti-PD-1-resistant metastatic lung cancer. Sequencing used immunoSEQ v3. Clones were sequenced by immunoSEQ multiplex PCR, and TCRdb holds only the in-frame ones, with some missing. The sample carries approximately 20,000 clones, about 79% recorded once. Points from the study as a whole: TIL clonotype persistence in blood showed no apparent association with response.

Time point denoted: pre-treatment sample, taken before nivolumab and TIL therapy. With regard to this clone: Its antigen is not identified.

The CDR3 loop spans 14 amino acids. V was shortened by 3 bases and J by 1 base, with 10 bases between the two germline ends. The germline V gene has CDR1 SGHTA and CDR2 FQGNSA. The sample in question was blood, obtained at baseline. The sequence was obtained from a person between 25 and 79 years old with non-small cell lung cancer. V usage is TRBV7-2 and J usage is TRBJ2-7; TRBD1 might be the D (5 bases). In DNA, the CDR3 is TGTGCCAGCAGCTTTGACAGCCATTCCTACGAGCAGTACTTC. Translated, it gives CASSFDSHSYEQYF.